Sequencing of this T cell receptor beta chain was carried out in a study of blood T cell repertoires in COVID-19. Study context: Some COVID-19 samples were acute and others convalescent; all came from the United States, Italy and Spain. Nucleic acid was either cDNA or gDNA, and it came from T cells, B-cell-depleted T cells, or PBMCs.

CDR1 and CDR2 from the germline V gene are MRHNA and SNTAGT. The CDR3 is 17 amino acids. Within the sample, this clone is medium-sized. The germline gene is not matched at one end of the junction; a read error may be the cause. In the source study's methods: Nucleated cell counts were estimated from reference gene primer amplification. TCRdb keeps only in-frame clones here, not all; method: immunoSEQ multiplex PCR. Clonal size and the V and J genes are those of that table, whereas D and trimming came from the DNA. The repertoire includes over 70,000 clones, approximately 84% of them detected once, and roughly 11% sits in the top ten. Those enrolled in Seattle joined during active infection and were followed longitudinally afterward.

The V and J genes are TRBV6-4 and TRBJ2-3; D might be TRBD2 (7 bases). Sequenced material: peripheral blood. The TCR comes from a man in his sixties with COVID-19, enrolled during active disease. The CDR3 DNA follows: TGTGCCAGCACTGACCCCGGGGGGCGGTGGCCTGTGTATACGCAGTATTTT. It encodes CASTDPGGRWPVYTQYF.